This is a list of T cell receptor beta chains from one sample in a study of blood T cell repertoires in COVID-19. Sequencing was performed with immunoSEQ multiplex PCR; in TCRdb, only in-frame clones are kept and a portion is missing. The repertoire holds about 120,000 clones, with about 83% as singletons. Sequenced: peripheral blood. The source is a woman between 45 and 65 years old with acute or convalescent COVID-19. Both conserved end residues are part of each CDR3. D genes are given only for firm matches. Size is omitted from some rows. Given values are once, few, many or a class for expanded clones.

>TRBV4-3|.|.|TRBJ1-2
TGCGCCAGCAGCCAAGGTGGCACCGGCGGCGGCTACACCTTC
CASSQGGTGGGYTF
>TRBV11-3|TRBD1|.|TRBJ2-1
TGTGCCAGCAGCTTACCCAGGACAGGGGGAGATGAGCAGTTCTTC
CASSLPRTGGDEQFF
>TRBV3-1/TRBV3-2|TRBD2|.|TRBJ2-1
TGTGCCAGCAGTACGCGGGGGATCTCCTACAATGAGCAGTTCTTC
CASSTRGISYNEQFF
>TRBV5-1|.|.|TRBJ1-6
TGCGCCAGCACAACCGGGACAATTAATTCACCCCTCCACTTT
CASTTGTINSPLHF
>TRBV6-5|.|.|TRBJ1-1
TGTGCCAGCAGTTACTCGGCGGTCGGAACTGAAGCTTTCTTT
CASSYSAVGTEAFF
>TRBV6-5|.|.|TRBJ2-7
TGTGCCAGCGGAAAAGGGTCGGGGTTCGAGCAGTACTTC
CASGKGSGFEQYF
>TRBV11-2|TRBD1|.|TRBJ1-2
TGTGCCAGCACCCCTGAGGACAGGGCCTATGGCTACACCTTC
CASTPEDRAYGYTF
>TRBV25-1|TRBD1|.|TRBJ2-1
TGTGCCAGCAGGAGGACAGGGGGCAAGAATGAGCAGTTCTTC
CASRRTGGKNEQFF
>TRBV7-2|.|.|TRBJ2-3
TGTGCCAGCAGCCAAGACTACAGCACAGATACGCAGTATTTT
CASSQDYSTDTQYF
>TRBV6-1|TRBD2|.|TRBJ2-7
TGTGCCAGCAGTGGTAGGACTAGCGGGGGAGCCTACGAGCAGTACTTC
CASSGRTSGGAYEQYF
>TRBV5-1|.|.|TRBJ1-1
TGCGCCAGCAGCCCCGGACGGGGGGTAGGCACTGAAGCTTTCTTT
CASSPGRGVGTEAFF
>TRBV30|.|once|TRBJ2-1
TGTGCCTGGATCCCTTTGGGTAGCCTCAGCTCCAATGAGCAGTTCTTC
CAWIPLGSLSSNEQFF
>TRBV6-6|TRBD2|.|TRBJ2-1
TGTGCCAGCAGTCGGGGGACTAGCGGGGTGTGGGGCAGTGAGCAGTTCTTC
CASSRGTSGVWGSEQFF
>TRBV6-5|TRBD1|.|TRBJ2-1
TGTGCCAGCAGTTTAGGGGGCACCCCCCCTCAGCAGTTCTTC
CASSLGGTPPQQFF
>TRBV25-1|.|.|TRBJ1-1
TGTGCCAGCAGTGAACCGGGATTCTACACTGAAGCTTTCTTT
CASSEPGFYTEAFF
>TRBV6-5|TRBD2|.|TRBJ2-7
TGTGCCATAGGGCGGGGGGGGCCTTTCGAGCAGTACTTC
CAIGRGGPFEQYF
>TRBV7-9|.|few|TRBJ1-4
TGTGCCAGCAGCTTATTACAGGGAGGGGAAAAACTGTTTTTT
CASSLLQGGEKLFF
>TRBV10-3|TRBD2|.|TRBJ2-5
TGTGCCATCAGTAGGGCGGGGGGGCAAGAGACCCAGTACTTC
CAISRAGGQETQYF
>TRBV24-1|TRBD1|.|TRBJ1-6
TGTGCCGCCGGGTCTGACAGGGATAATTCACCCCTCCACTTT
CAAGSDRDNSPLHF
>TRBV27|.|.|TRBJ1-2
TGTGCCAGCAGTCCACTAGACAGGCTCTATGGCTACACCTTC
CASSPLDRLYGYTF